The present T cell receptor beta chain was sequenced within a study of naive and memory T cell subsets. The CDR3 runs to 14 residues. V dropped 3 bases and J dropped 2; count of bases not matched to a gene: 4. Per the germline V gene, CDR1 is KGHSH and CDR2 is LQKENI. Points from the study as a whole: Naive repertoires, especially CD8, held a few larger clonotypes, possibly memory cells re-expressing CD45RA.

An equimolar mix of two oligonucleotides served as the beta constant-region primer for TRBC1 and TRBC2. Nested alpha and beta constant-region primers with the SP2 primer drove four PCR rounds on ligated cDNA. TCRdb recomputed calls from the UMI-ligation and nested PCR reads with MiXCR, one row per CDR3 protein. The sample lists over 80,000 distinct CDR3 sequences, about 11% occurring once. To note about this clonotype: What it recognizes is unknown.

The sample comprised naive CD4+ T cells from blood. This chain uses TRBV18 with TRBJ2-7, with 7 positions matching TRBD1. This clonotype was obtained from a human donor in good health. CDR3 in amino acids: CASSPGQFTYEQYF. The CDR3 bases are TGTGCCAGCTCACCGGGACAGTTCACCTACGAGCAGTACTTC.